One and the same sample provided the 11 T cell receptor beta chains below, sequenced in a study of OX40 agonist ivuxolimab in advanced cancers. Profiled with immunoSEQ multiplex PCR; TCRdb holds only in-frame clones, not every one. In the table there are 70,000 or so clones, over 60% of which are singletons. Source: CD4+ or CD8+ T cells sorted from blood, taken in a trial of the OX40 agonist ivuxolimab. Receptor source: an adult with an advanced solid tumor such as melanoma, head and neck, liver or kidney cancer.

V gene TRBV7-8 combines with J gene TRBJ2-7, with 8 bases identical to TRBD1. The CDR3 covers 15 residues. Germline CDR1 reads SGHVS; CDR2 reads FQNEAQ. The junction had 4 bases not matched to a gene; V was cut back by 0 bases and J by 3 bases. The CDR3 nucleotides are TGTGCCAGCAGCTTAGCGCAGGGGGCTCTCTACGAGCAGTACTTC. Amino acids: CASSLAQGALYEQYF.

This chain links TRBV29-1 with TRBJ2-1, with D possibly matching TRBD1 (6 bases). The germline V gene encodes CDR1 SQVTM and CDR2 ANQGSEA. Trimming removed 7 bases at V and 9 bases at J, with 22 bases between. This CDR3 has 14 amino acids. CDR3 bases: TGCAGCGGGGGTGACAGGAAACCCCCTCCTGAGCAGTTCTTC. This translates into CSGGDRKPPPEQFF.

CDR3: CASSWPGKGPNTEAFF. The CDR3, as DNA: TGTGCCAGCAGCTGGCCGGGAAAGGGGCCGAACACTGAAGCTTTCTTT. The rearrangement uses TRBV5-8 and TRBJ1-1, with D possibly TRBD1 on 5 matching bases. V was cut by 3 bases and J by 1 base, with 16 bases left in between. The V gene's germline CDR1 is SGHTS and CDR2 YDEGEE. This CDR3 contains 16 residues.

The chain recombines TRBV30 with TRBJ1-1; D is possibly TRBD1 (6 bases). CDR3 length: 13 amino acids. With 0 bases removed from V and 5 bases from J, the gap between germline ends came to 10 bases. The V gene's germline CDR1 is GTSNPN and CDR2 SVGIG (reference sequence). The CDR3 DNA reads TGTGCCTGGAGTGTACAGAGGGGGACTGAAGCTTTCTTT. Translating it yields CAWSVQRGTEAFF.

The genes are TRBV5-6 and TRBJ2-7, with 8 bases that match TRBD1. The CDR3 length is 14 residues. V was pared by 4 bases and J by 1 base, with 4 bases of the junction left unmatched. Germline V lookup: CDR1 SGHDT, CDR2 YYEEEE. The CDR3 spells CASSGTGGSYEQYF. The CDR3 DNA reads TGTGCCAGCAGCGGAACAGGGGGTTCCTACGAGCAGTACTTC.

The gene calls are TRBV19 and TRBJ1-1; possible D gene TRBD1, 6 bases. Trimming cost V 5 bases and J 4 bases, with 14 bases left between them. The CDR3 has 14 amino acids. The germline gives CDR1 LNHDA, CDR2 SQIVND (reference sequence). The chain's CDR3 is CASSGGRDTTEAFF. In DNA, the CDR3 is TGTGCCAGTAGTGGGGGACGGGACACCACTGAAGCTTTCTTT.

V and J are TRBV6-4 and TRBJ2-2; TRBD2 matches 13 bases. The CDR3 runs 17 residues. Losses at the gene ends were 7 bases for V and 2 bases for J; bases not matched to a gene: 7. Germline-derived CDR1 and CDR2 are MRHNA and SNTAGT. This CDR3 reads CASIREGLAGNTGELFF. In DNA, the CDR3 is TGTGCCAGCATCCGGGAGGGACTAGCGGGAAACACCGGGGAGCTGTTTTTT.

The chain recombines TRBV5-1 with TRBJ2-3; 7 bases fit TRBD2. V was pared by 4 bases and J by 0 bases, with 8 bases of the junction left unmatched. The CDR3 spans 16 residues. Germline loops: CDR1 SGHRS, CDR2 YFSETQ. CDR3 coding DNA: TGCGCCAGCAGCCGATTGTTTAGCGGGAGCACAGATACGCAGTATTTT. This codes for CASSRLFSGSTDTQYF. Variable domain in full (rest from reference TRBV5-1 and TRBJ2-3): KAGVTQTPRYLIKTRGQQVTLSCSPISGHRSVSWYQQTPGQGLQFLFEYFSETQRNKGNFPGRFSGRQFSNSRSEMNVSTLELGDSALYLCASSRLFSGSTDTQYFGPGTRLTVL.

The chain employs TRBV28 and TRBJ2-5, with D possibly called TRBD1 or TRBD2 (5 bases each). The end of the DNA is better explained by TRBJ2-7, so the J call may be wrong. This CDR3 has 13 residues. Per germline, CDR1 MDHEN and CDR2 SYDVKM. CDR3 nucleotide sequence: TGTGCCAGCAGTTCCGTGGGACGGTACGAGCAGTACTTC. Its translation is CASSSVGRYEQYF.

This sequence joins TRBV7-9 and TRBJ2-3, with D perhaps TRBD1 (6 bases). The CDR3 contains 15 residues. Trimming left V 8 bases short and J 0 bases short, with 15 bases between. Germline V gene sequence: CDR1 SEHNR, CDR2 FQNEAQ (reference sequence). The CDR3 is CASSVDRISTDTQYF. The CDR3 bases are TGTGCCAGCTCTGTCGACAGGATTAGCACAGATACGCAGTATTTT.

V usage is TRBV15 and J usage is TRBJ2-3; 8 positions match TRBD1. This CDR3 is built from 13 residues. The junction had 2 bases not matched to a gene; V was cut back by 8 bases and J by 1 base. Germline CDR1 and CDR2: LNHNV and YYDKDF (reference sequence). This chain's CDR3 is CATSRGRTDTQYF. In DNA, the CDR3 is TGTGCCACCTCCAGGGGGCGCACAGATACGCAGTATTTT.